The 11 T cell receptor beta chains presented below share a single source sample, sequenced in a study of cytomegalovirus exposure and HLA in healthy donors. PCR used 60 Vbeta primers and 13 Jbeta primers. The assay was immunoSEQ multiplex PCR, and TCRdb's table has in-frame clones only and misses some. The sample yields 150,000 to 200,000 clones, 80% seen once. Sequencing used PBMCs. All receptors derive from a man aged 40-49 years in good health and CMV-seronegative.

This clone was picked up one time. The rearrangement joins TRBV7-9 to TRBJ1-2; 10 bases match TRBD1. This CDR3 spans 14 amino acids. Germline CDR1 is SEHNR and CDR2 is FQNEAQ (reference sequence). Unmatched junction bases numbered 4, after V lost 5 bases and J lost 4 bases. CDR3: CASSLGDRGYGYTF. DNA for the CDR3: TGTGCCAGCAGCCTCGGGGACAGGGGCTATGGCTACACCTTC.

CDR3 amino acids: CASRRTGGSLSEQYF. The DNA of the CDR3 is TGTGCCAGCAGGCGGACAGGGGGCAGTCTCTCCGAGCAGTACTTC. The chain combines TRBV6-5 with TRBJ2-7; the match to TRBD1 covers 11 bases. CDR3 length: 15 amino acids. J was trimmed by 6 bases and V by 6 bases; bases with no gene match: 10. Germline-derived CDR1 and CDR2 are MNHEY and SVGAGI.

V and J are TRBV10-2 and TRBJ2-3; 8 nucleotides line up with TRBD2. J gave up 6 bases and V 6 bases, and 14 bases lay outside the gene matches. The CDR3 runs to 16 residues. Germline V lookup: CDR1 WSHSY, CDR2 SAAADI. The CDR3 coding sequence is TGCGCCAGCAGCGAGACCGGGACTAGGGGTCGGGATACGCAGTATTTT. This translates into CASSETGTRGRDTQYF.

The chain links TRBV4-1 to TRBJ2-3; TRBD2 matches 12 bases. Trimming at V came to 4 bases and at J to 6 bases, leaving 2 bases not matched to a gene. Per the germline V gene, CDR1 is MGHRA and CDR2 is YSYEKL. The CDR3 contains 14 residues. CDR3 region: CASSRLAGVDTQYF. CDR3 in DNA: TGCGCCAGCAGCCGACTAGCGGGGGTGGATACGCAGTATTTT.

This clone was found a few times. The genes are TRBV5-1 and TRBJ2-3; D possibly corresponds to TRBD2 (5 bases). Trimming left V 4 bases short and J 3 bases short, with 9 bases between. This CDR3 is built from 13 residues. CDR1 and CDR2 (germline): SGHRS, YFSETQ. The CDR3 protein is CASSEGETDTQYF. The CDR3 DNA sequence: TGCGCCAGCAGCGAGGGAGAGACAGATACGCAGTATTTT.

The CDR3 DNA follows: TGTGCCAGCAGTTCACCGGGACAGCAAGAGACCCAGTACTTC. Amino acid sequence: CASSSPGQQETQYF. The chain is built from TRBV28 and TRBJ2-5; 7 bases agree with TRBD1. Germline V gene lookup returns CDR1 MDHEN and CDR2 SYDVKM. This CDR3 has 14 amino acids. After removal of 4 bases from V and 2 bases from J, the junction contained 4 bases not matched to a gene.

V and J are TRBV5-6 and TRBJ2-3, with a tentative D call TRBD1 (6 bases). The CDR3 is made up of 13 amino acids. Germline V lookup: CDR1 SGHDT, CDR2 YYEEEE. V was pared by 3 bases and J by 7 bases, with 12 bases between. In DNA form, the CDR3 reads TGTGCCAGCAGCTCCTTGACAGGCAATACGCAGTATTTT. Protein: CASSSLTGNTQYF.

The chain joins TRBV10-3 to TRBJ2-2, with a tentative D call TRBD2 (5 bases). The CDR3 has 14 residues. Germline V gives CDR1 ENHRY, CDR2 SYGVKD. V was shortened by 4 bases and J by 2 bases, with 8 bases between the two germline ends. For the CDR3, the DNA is TGTGCCATCAGTGGGACTTTTAACACCGGGGAGCTGTTTTTT. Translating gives CAISGTFNTGELFF.

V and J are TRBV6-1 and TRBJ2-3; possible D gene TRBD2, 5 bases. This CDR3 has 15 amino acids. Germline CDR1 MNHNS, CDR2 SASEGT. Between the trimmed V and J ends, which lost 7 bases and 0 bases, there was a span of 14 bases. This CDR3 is CASNPGDSSTDTQYF. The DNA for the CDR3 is TGTGCCAGCAACCCCGGGGATTCTAGCACAGATACGCAGTATTTT.

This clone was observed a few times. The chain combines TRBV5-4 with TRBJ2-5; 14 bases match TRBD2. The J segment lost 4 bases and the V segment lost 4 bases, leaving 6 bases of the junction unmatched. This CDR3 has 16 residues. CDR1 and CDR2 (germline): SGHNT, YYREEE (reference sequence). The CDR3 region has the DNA TGTGCCAGCAGCCTGGGACTAGCGGGAGTATCAGAGACCCAGTACTTC. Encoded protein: CASSLGLAGVSETQYF. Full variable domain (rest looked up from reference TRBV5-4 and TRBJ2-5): ETGVTQSPTHLIKTRGQQVTLRCSSQSGHNTVSWYQQALGQGPQFIFQYYREEENGRGNFPPRFSGLQFPNYSSELNVNALELDDSALYLCASSLGLAGVSETQYFGPGTRLLVL.

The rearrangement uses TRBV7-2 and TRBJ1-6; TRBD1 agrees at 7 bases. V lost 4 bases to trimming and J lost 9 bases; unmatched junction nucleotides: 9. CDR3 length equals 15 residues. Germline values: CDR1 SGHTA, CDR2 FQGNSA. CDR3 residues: CASSSSGTESSPLHF. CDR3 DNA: TGTGCCAGCAGCTCTTCCGGGACAGAAAGTTCACCCCTCCACTTT. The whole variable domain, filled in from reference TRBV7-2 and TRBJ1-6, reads GAGVSQSPSNKVTEKGKDVELRCDPISGHTALYWYRQSLGQGLEFLIYFQGNSAPDKSGLPSDRFSAERTGGSVSTLTIQRTQQEDSAVYLCASSSSGTESSPLHFGNGTRLTVT.